This T cell receptor (beta chain) was captured in a study of cytomegalovirus exposure and HLA in healthy donors. Findings and limits, study-wide: Sequencing probably produced one cluster of sequence variants that were highly shared.

Of note for this clone: Its target is unknown.

This CDR3 has 15 amino acids. Germline V gives CDR1 SGHTA, CDR2 FQGNSA. V gave up 5 bases and J gave up 5 bases; unmatched junction bases: 10. PCR employed 60 Vbeta and 13 Jbeta primers. Authors' data handling: A later analysis tallied some 80 million unique TCR beta chains, approximately 10 million of them shared. TCRdb's table, derived via immunoSEQ multiplex PCR, lists solely in-frame clones and lacks some. The D gene and trimming were derived from the DNA, and the V and J assignments and clone size from that table. Of 130,000 to 150,000 clones in the sample, roughly 79% were seen once. The TCR comes from a woman between 40 and 55 years old in good health and CMV-seropositive. Sequencing used PBMCs. The chain couples TRBV7-2 to TRBJ1-1, with 8 bases aligning to TRBD1. Here the CDR3 reads CASSTFGQGQTEAFF. The CDR3 DNA is TGTGCCAGCAGCACGTTCGGACAGGGACAAACTGAAGCTTTCTTT.